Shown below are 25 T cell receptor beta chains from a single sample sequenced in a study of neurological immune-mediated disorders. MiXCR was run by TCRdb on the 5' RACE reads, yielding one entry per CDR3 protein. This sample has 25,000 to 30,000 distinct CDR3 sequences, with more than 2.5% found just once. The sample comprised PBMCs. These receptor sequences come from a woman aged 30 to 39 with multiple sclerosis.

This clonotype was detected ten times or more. Here the CDR3 reads CASSVLPADQPQHF. CDR3 DNA sequence: TGTGCCAGCAGCGTTCTCCCGGCAGATCAGCCCCAGCATTTT. This chain links TRBV5-5 with TRBJ1-5, with no clear D. V lost 4 bases and J lost 5, with 13 bases in between. The germline V gene encodes CDR1 SGHKS and CDR2 YYEKEE (reference sequence). CDR3 length equals 14 residues.

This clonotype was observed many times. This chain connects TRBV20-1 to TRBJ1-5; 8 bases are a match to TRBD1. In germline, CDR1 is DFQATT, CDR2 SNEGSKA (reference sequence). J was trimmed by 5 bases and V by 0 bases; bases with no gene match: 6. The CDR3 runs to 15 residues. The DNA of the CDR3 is TGCAGTGCTAGAGATGGGGCAGGGGGCCATCAGCCCCAGCATTTT. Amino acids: CSARDGAGGHQPQHF.

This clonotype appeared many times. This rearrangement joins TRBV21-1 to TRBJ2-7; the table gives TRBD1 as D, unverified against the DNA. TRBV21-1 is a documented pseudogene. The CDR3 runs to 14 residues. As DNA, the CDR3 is TGTGCCAGCAGCAAATCCACCCCTTCTGACGAGCAGTACTTC. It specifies CASSKSTPSDEQYF.

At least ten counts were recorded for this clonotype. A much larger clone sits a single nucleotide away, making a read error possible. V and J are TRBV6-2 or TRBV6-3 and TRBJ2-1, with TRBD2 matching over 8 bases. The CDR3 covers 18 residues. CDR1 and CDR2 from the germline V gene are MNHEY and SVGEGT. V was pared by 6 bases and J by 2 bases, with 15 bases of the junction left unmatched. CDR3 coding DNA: TGTGCCAGCAGCCCACTCACCTCCGGGACTAGTACCTACAATGAGCAGTTCTTC. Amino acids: CASSPLTSGTSTYNEQFF.

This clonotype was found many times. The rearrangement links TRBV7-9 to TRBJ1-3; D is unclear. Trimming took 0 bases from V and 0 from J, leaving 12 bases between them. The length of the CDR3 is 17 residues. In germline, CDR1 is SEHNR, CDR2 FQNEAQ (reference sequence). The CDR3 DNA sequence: TGTGCCAGCAGCTTAGCGCTACGGCGTAACTCTGGAAACACCATATATTTT. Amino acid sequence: CASSLALRRNSGNTIYF. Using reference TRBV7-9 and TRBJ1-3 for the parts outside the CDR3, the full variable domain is DTGVSQNPRHKITKRGQNVTFRCDPISEHNRLYWYRQTLGQGPEFLTYFQNEAQLEKSRLLSDRFSAERPKGSFSTLEIQRTEQGDSAMYLCASSLALRRNSGNTIYFGEGSWLTVV.

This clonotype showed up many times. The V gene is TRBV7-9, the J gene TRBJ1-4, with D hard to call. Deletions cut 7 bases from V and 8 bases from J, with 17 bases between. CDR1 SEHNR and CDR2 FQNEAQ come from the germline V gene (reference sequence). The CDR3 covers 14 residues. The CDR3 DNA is TGTGCCAGCACCGACTTTCCCGTGGGAGAAAAACTGTTTTTT. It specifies CASTDFPVGEKLFF. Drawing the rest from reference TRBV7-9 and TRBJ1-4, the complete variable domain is DTGVSQNPRHKITKRGQNVTFRCDPISEHNRLYWYRQTLGQGPEFLTYFQNEAQLEKSRLLSDRFSAERPKGSFSTLEIQRTEQGDSAMYLCASTDFPVGEKLFFGSGTQLSVL.

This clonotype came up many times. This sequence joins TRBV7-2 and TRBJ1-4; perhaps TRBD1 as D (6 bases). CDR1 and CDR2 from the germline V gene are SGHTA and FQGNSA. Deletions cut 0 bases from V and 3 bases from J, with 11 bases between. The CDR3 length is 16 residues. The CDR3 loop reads CASSLAGASANEKLFF. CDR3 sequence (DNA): TGTGCCAGCAGCTTAGCGGGGGCGTCTGCTAATGAAAAACTGTTTTTT.

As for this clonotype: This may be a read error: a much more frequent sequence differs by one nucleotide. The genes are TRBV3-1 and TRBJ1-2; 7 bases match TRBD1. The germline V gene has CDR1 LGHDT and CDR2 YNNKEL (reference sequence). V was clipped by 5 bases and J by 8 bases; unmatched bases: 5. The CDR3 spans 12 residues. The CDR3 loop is CASSKTGIGYTF. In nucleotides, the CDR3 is TGTGCCAGCAGCAAGACAGGGATAGGCTACACCTTC.

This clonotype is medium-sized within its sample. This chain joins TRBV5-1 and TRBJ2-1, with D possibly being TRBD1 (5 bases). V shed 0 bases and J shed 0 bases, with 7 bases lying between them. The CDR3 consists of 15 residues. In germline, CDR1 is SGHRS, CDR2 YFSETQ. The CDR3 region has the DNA TGCGCCAGCAGCTTGGGGGGCCCCTCCTACAATGAGCAGTTCTTC. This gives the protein CASSLGGPSYNEQFF. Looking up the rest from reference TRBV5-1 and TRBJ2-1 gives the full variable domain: KAGVTQTPRYLIKTRGQQVTLSCSPISGHRSVSWYQQTPGQGLQFLFEYFSETQRNKGNFPGRFSGRQFSNSRSEMNVSTLELGDSALYLCASSLGGPSYNEQFFGPGTRLTVL.

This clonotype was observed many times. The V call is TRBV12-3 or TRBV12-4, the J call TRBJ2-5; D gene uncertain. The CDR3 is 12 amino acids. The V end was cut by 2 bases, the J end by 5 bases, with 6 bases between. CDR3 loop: CASSLRPETQYF. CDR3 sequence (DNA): TGTGCCAGCAGTTTACGGCCTGAGACCCAGTACTTC.

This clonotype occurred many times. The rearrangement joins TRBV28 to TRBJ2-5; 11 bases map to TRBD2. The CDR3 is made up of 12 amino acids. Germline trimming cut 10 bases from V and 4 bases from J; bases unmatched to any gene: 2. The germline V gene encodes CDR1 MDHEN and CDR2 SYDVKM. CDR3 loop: CATGLAGETQYF. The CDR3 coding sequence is TGTGCCACCGGACTAGCGGGAGAGACCCAGTACTTC.

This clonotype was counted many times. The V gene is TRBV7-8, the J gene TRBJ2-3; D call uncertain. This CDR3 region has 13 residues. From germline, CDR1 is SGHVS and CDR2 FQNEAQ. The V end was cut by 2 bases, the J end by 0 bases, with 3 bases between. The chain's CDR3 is CASSLLSTDTQYF. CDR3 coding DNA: TGTGCCAGCAGCTTACTGAGCACAGATACGCAGTATTTT. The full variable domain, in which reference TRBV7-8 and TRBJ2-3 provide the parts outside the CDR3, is GAGVSQSPRYKVAKRGQDVALRCDPISGHVSLFWYQQALGQGPEFLTYFQNEAQLDKSGLPSDRFFAERPEGSVSTLKIQRTQQEDSAVYLCASSLLSTDTQYFGPGTRLTVL.

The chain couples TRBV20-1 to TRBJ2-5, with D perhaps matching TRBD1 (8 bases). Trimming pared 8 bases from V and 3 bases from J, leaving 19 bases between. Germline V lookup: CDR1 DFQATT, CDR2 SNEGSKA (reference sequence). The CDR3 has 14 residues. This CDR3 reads CSSGGTGTKETQYF. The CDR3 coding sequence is TGCAGTTCCGGGGGGACAGGAACTAAAGAGACCCAGTACTTC.

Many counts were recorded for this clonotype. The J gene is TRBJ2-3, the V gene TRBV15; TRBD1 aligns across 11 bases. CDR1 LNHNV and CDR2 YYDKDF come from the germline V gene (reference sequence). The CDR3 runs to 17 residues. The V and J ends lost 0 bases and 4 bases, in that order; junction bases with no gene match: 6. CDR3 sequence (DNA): TGTGCCACCAGCAGAGAATTAGGGACAGGGGGTGCAGATACGCAGTATTTT. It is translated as CATSRELGTGGADTQYF.

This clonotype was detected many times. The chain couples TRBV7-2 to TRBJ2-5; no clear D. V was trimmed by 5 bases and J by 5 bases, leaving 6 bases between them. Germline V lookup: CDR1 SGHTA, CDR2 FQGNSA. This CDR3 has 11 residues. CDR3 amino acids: CASSHGETQYF. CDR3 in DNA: TGTGCCAGCAGCCACGGGGAGACCCAGTACTTC.

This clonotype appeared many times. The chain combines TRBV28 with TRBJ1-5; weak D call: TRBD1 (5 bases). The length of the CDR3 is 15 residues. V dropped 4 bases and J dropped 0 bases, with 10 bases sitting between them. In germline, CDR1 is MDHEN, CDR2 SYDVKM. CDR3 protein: CASSSWGSSNQPQHF. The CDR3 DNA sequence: TGTGCCAGCAGTTCTTGGGGGTCTAGCAATCAGCCCCAGCATTTT.

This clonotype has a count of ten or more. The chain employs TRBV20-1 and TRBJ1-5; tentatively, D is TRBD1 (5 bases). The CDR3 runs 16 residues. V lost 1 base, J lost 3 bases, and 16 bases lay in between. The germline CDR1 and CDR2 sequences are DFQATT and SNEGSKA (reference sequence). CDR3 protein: CSARGLGPRSNQPQHF. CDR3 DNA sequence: TGCAGTGCTAGAGGACTGGGACCCAGATCCAATCAGCCCCAGCATTTT.

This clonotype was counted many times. The CDR3 is CASSLGPLRDGQFF. CDR3 DNA: TGTGCCAGCAGCTTAGGTCCTCTAAGAGACGGGCAGTTCTTC. This chain joins TRBV7-8 and TRBJ2-1; D uncertain. Germline CDR1 and CDR2: SGHVS and FQNEAQ. V lost 1 base, J lost 12 bases, and 16 bases lay in between. The CDR3 loop spans 14 amino acids. Complete variable domain (other parts from reference TRBV7-8 and TRBJ2-1): GAGVSQSPRYKVAKRGQDVALRCDPISGHVSLFWYQQALGQGPEFLTYFQNEAQLDKSGLPSDRFFAERPEGSVSTLKIQRTQQEDSAVYLCASSLGPLRDGQFFGPGTRLTVL.

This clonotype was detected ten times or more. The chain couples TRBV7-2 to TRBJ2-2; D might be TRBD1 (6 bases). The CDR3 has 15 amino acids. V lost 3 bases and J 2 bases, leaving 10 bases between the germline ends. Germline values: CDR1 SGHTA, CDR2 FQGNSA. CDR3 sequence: CASSLRDTNTGELFF. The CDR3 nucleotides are TGTGCCAGCAGCTTGAGGGACACCAACACCGGGGAGCTGTTTTTT.

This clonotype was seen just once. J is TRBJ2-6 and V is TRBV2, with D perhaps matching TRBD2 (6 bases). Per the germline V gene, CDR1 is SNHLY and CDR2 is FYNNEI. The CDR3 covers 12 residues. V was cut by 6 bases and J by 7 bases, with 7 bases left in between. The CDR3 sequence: CASSGTANVLTF. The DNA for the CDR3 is TGTGCCAGCAGCGGGACTGCCAACGTCCTGACTTTC.

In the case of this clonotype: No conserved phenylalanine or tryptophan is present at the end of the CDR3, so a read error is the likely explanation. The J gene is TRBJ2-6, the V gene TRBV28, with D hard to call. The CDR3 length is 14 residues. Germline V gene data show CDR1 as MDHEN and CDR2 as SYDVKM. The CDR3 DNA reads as TGTGGCAGCAGTTTGGGGTTCGGGGCCAACGTCCTGACTATC. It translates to CGSSLGFGANVLTI.

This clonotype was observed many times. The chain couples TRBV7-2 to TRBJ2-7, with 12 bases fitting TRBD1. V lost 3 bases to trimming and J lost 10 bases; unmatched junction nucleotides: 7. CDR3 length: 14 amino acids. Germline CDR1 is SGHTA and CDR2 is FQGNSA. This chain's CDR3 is CASSFGDRGRNQYF. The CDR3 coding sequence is TGTGCCAGCAGCTTCGGGGACAGGGGGCGTAATCAGTACTTC. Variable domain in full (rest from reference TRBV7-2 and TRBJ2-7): GAGVSQSPSNKVTEKGKDVELRCDPISGHTALYWYRQSLGQGLEFLIYFQGNSAPDKSGLPSDRFSAERTGGSVSTLTIQRTQQEDSAVYLCASSFGDRGRNQYFGPGTRLTVT.

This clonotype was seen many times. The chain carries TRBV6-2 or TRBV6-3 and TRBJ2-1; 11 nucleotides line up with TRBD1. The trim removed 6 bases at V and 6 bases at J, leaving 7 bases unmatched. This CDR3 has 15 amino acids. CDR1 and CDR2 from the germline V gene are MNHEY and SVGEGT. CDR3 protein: CASSQDRGPVNEQFF. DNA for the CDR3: TGTGCCAGCAGCCAGGACAGGGGGCCGGTCAATGAGCAGTTCTTC.

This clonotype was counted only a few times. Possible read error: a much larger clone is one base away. The CDR3 region is CSGIGVSEQFF. In DNA, the CDR3 is TGTAGCGGTATCGGGGTGAGTGAGCAGTTCTTC. This rearrangement joins TRBV20-1 to TRBJ2-1; D perhaps matches TRBD2 (6 bases). CDR1 and CDR2 (germline): DFQATT, SNEGSKA (reference sequence). The CDR3 contains 11 residues.

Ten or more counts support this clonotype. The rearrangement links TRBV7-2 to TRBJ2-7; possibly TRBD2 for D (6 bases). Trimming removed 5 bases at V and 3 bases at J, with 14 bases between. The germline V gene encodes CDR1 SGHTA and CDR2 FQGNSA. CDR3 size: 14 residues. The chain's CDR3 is CASSTGSGHYEQYF. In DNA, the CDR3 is TGTGCCAGCAGCACCGGTAGCGGACACTACGAGCAGTACTTC.